Shown below are 10 T cell receptor beta chains from a single sample sequenced in a study of T cell responses to AZD1222 COVID-19 vaccine. Here immunoSEQ multiplex PCR was the method, and the copy in TCRdb shows in-frame clones only, minus some. The repertoire has some 160,000 clones, around 90% of them found once; the top ten carry around 1.1%. This specimen was peripheral blood, taken 28 days after the second AZD1222 dose. These receptors were collected from an adult who received the AZD1222 COVID-19 vaccine.

The V call is TRBV6-2 or TRBV6-3, the J call TRBJ1-6, with a possible D match to TRBD1 (5 bases). The germline CDR1 and CDR2 sequences are MNHEY and SVGEGT. The CDR3 has 14 amino acids. Trimming took off 5 bases at V and 7 bases at J, with 12 bases between the two ends. In DNA, the CDR3 is TGTGCCAGCAGTACAACAGGACCCAATTCACCCCTCCACTTT. It encodes CASSTTGPNSPLHF.

The genes are TRBV6-4 and TRBJ2-2, with 13 bases identical to TRBD2. CDR1 and CDR2 (germline): MRHNA, SNTAGT. The CDR3 loop spans 18 amino acids. V lost 6 bases, J lost 1 base, and 8 bases stayed unmatched. The CDR3 reads CASRRKTSGGLNTGELFF. CDR3 sequence (DNA): TGTGCCAGCAGGAGGAAGACTAGCGGGGGGTTGAACACCGGGGAGCTGTTTTTT.

The chain is built from TRBV5-1 and TRBJ1-1; TRBD1 might be the D (6 bases). Germline CDR1 SGHRS, CDR2 YFSETQ. CDR3 length: 14 amino acids. V gave up 4 bases and J gave up 1 base, with 11 bases separating them. The CDR3 protein is CASSQGTPNTEAFF. In DNA form, the CDR3 reads TGCGCCAGCAGCCAAGGGACACCGAACACTGAAGCTTTCTTT.

The CDR3 loop is CASRDLGGGNEQFF. CDR3 nucleotide sequence: TGTGCCAGCAGAGACTTAGGGGGTGGTAATGAGCAGTTCTTC. V usage is TRBV25-1 and J usage is TRBJ2-1; possible D gene TRBD1, 6 bases. The CDR3 contains 14 residues. Per the germline V gene, CDR1 is MGHDK and CDR2 is SYGVNS. Trimming shortened V by 6 bases and J by 7 bases, and 16 bases separated the two germline ends.

This chain links TRBV5-4 with TRBJ2-6; D is undetermined. CDR3 length equals 12 residues. Germline V gene data show CDR1 as SGHNT and CDR2 as YYREEE (reference sequence). Trimming left V 5 bases short and J 3 bases short, with 3 bases between. CDR3 nucleotides: TGTGCCAGCAGGAATGGGGCCAACGTCCTGACTTTC. Amino acids: CASRNGANVLTF.

J is TRBJ1-6 and V is TRBV24-1, with 7 bases lining up with TRBD1. CDR3 length: 19 amino acids. Germline assignment: CDR1 KGHDR and CDR2 SFDVKD. Trimming took 4 bases from V and 0 from J; bases not matched to a gene: 11. CDR3 DNA: TGTGCCACCAGTGAGTCGGACAGGCCGGGGGGCTCCTATAATTCACCCCTCCACTTT. Its protein is CATSESDRPGGSYNSPLHF.

The rearrangement uses TRBV5-1 and TRBJ2-1; D not resolved. Germline V lookup: CDR1 SGHRS, CDR2 YFSETQ. V shed 2 bases and J shed 5 bases, with 11 bases lying between them. This CDR3 is built from 14 residues. The CDR3 DNA is TGCGCCAGCAGCTTTGAGGTCCTAGACAATGAGCAGTTCTTC. It translates to CASSFEVLDNEQFF.

The chain joins TRBV4-3 to TRBJ1-3; TRBD1 aligns across 9 bases. V was clipped by 0 bases and J by 2 bases; unmatched bases: 11. CDR3 length: 19 amino acids. Germline CDR1 LGHNA, CDR2 YSLEER. The CDR3 region is CASSQDLYATGGAGNTIYF. Here the CDR3 DNA reads TGCGCCAGCAGCCAAGATTTATACGCGACAGGGGGTGCTGGAAACACCATATATTTT.

The chain has TRBV19 and TRBJ1-5; D is perhaps TRBD1 (5 bases). The V end was cut by 3 bases, the J end by 5 bases, with 8 bases between. There are 13 residues in the CDR3. From germline, CDR1 is LNHDA and CDR2 SQIVND (reference sequence). The CDR3: CASSMTVYQPQHF. The CDR3 DNA is TGTGCCAGTAGTATGACAGTGTATCAGCCCCAGCATTTT.

This chain joins TRBV12-3 or TRBV12-4 and TRBJ2-5; the match to TRBD1 covers 8 bases. V shed 5 bases and J 5 bases; nucleotides not matched to a gene: 4. CDR3 length equals 13 residues. The CDR3 region has the DNA TGTGCCAGCAGTGAGCAGGGGGCGGAGACCCAGTACTTC. Its translation: CASSEQGAETQYF.